The 31 T cell receptor beta chains given below trace back to one sample, sequenced in a study of blood T cell repertoires in COVID-19. Some clones are missing from TCRdb's copy, which holds only in-frame ones; the method was immunoSEQ multiplex PCR. In the table there are approximately 200,000 clones, more than 75% of which are singletons. The sample taken for sequencing was peripheral blood. The receptors were sampled from a man aged 60-69 years who had recovered from COVID-19.

This clone was seen only a few times. The rearrangement joins TRBV7-9 to TRBJ2-2, with D tentatively TRBD2 (5 bases). Trimming pared 7 bases from V and 2 bases from J, leaving 11 bases between. The CDR3 loop spans 14 amino acids. CDR1 and CDR2 (germline): SEHNR, FQNEAQ (reference sequence). The CDR3 here is CASNPAANTGELFF. CDR3 nucleotide sequence: TGTGCCAGCAACCCAGCGGCAAACACCGGGGAGCTGTTTTTT.

CDR3 amino acids: CASSPDRGFQETQYF. The CDR3 DNA is TGTGCCAGCTCACCGGACAGGGGGTTCCAAGAGACCCAGTACTTC. This chain connects TRBV18 to TRBJ2-5; 10 bases line up with TRBD1. Germline CDR1 reads KGHSH; CDR2 reads LQKENI. The CDR3 has 15 amino acids. The V and J ends lost 3 bases and 1 base, in that order; junction bases with no gene match: 2.

As DNA, the CDR3 is TGCAGCGTCCCAGGGGGCGTGAAGAACACTGAAGCTTTCTTT. Residues: CSVPGGVKNTEAFF. This chain uses TRBV29-1 with TRBJ1-1; TRBD1 aligns across 8 bases. The CDR3 is 14 amino acids. The germline V gene encodes CDR1 SQVTM and CDR2 ANQGSEA. V lost 6 bases and J lost 1; bases outside the gene matches: 7.

The rearrangement links TRBV11-1 to TRBJ2-7; 9 bases agree with TRBD1. Trimming at V came to 3 bases and at J to 2 bases, leaving 5 bases not matched to a gene. The CDR3 spans 15 residues. Germline CDR1 is SGHAT and CDR2 is FQDESV (reference sequence). CDR3 DNA: TGTGCCAGCAGCTTCCGACAGGGGGTGACCTACGAGCAGTACTTC. This encodes CASSFRQGVTYEQYF.

In nucleotides, the CDR3 is TGCGCCAGCAGCTCGGACAGGGCGAACTATGGCTACACCTTC. It yields the protein CASSSDRANYGYTF. The J gene is TRBJ1-2, the V gene TRBV5-1; 8 bases fit TRBD1. Germline assignment: CDR1 SGHRS and CDR2 YFSETQ. The V gene end was trimmed by 3 bases and the J gene end by 2 bases; junction bases not matched to a gene: 3. This CDR3 is built from 14 residues.

This chain joins TRBV5-6 and TRBJ2-2, with 10 bases lining up with TRBD1. J gave up 3 bases and V 4 bases, and 9 bases lay outside the gene matches. Germline CDR1 is SGHDT and CDR2 is YYEEEE. The CDR3 sequence is 17 residues long. The CDR3 protein is CASSLQRDRGDTGELFF. The CDR3 nucleotides are TGTGCCAGCAGCCTACAGCGGGACAGGGGAGACACCGGGGAGCTGTTTTTT. Filled out from reference TRBV5-6 and TRBJ2-2, the complete variable domain reads DAGVTQSPTHLIKTRGQQVTLRCSPKSGHDTVSWYQQALGQGPQFIFQYYEEEERQRGNFPDRFSGHQFPNYSSELNVNALLLGDSALYLCASSLQRDRGDTGELFFGEGSRLTVL.

The rearrangement links TRBV19 to TRBJ1-1; 7 nucleotides match TRBD1. The junction had 9 bases not matched to a gene; V was cut back by 4 bases and J by 7 bases. The germline CDR1 and CDR2 sequences are LNHDA and SQIVND (reference sequence). The CDR3 has 14 residues. The CDR3 region is CASSKSGGGIEAFF. Here the CDR3 DNA reads TGTGCCAGTAGTAAATCAGGGGGTGGTATTGAAGCTTTCTTT.

This clone was recorded a few times. The gene calls are TRBV4-2 and TRBJ2-3; 8 nucleotides align to TRBD2. This CDR3 comprises 18 residues. Germline trimming cut 1 base from V and 2 bases from J; bases unmatched to any gene: 11. Germline V lookup: CDR1 LGHNA, CDR2 YNFKEQ. CDR3 sequence (DNA): TGTGCCAGCAGCCAAGTTTCGCCGGGAGGGACCGCCACAGATACGCAGTATTTT. As protein: CASSQVSPGGTATDTQYF.

CDR3: CASSFACSYEQYF. The CDR3 DNA reads as TGTGCCAGCAGCTTTGCGTGTTCGTACGAGCAGTACTTC. The rearrangement joins TRBV12-1 to TRBJ2-7; the D call in the table, TRBD2, was not verified against the DNA. TRBV12-1 is recorded as a pseudogene. The CDR3 contains 13 residues.

J is TRBJ2-3 and V is TRBV10-1; perhaps TRBD1 as D (6 bases). CDR1 and CDR2 (germline): WNHNN, SYGVQD (reference sequence). The CDR3 totals 16 residues. The germline V and J ends were trimmed by 0 bases and 2 bases, with 12 bases remaining between them. In DNA form, the CDR3 reads TGCGCCAGCAGTGAGTCCTCCGGGACAATCACAGATACGCAGTATTTT. Its translation: CASSESSGTITDTQYF.

The chain is built from TRBV27 and TRBJ1-4; 8 bases are shared with TRBD1. CDR3 length: 17 amino acids. V was clipped by 8 bases and J by 3 bases; unmatched bases: 14. Germline V gene data show CDR1 as MNHEY and CDR2 as SMNVEV (reference sequence). Here the CDR3 reads CASGYPGQGFANEKLFF. The DNA of the CDR3 is TGTGCCAGCGGATACCCCGGACAGGGTTTCGCTAATGAAAAACTGTTTTTT.

This clone was counted only a few times. V is TRBV5-1 and J is TRBJ2-3; tentatively, D is TRBD1 (5 bases). The CDR3 extends over 15 amino acids. Trimming removed 4 bases at V and 5 bases at J, with 17 bases between. Per germline, CDR1 SGHRS and CDR2 YFSETQ. The CDR3 DNA reads TGCGCCAGCAGCGGCGTAGGGCAGGGTTTAGATACGCAGTATTTT. Residues: CASSGVGQGLDTQYF.

V usage is TRBV6-4 and J usage is TRBJ2-1, with 11 bases fitting TRBD2. This CDR3 spans 15 amino acids. Germline loops: CDR1 MRHNA, CDR2 SNTAGT. V gave up 4 bases and J gave up 7 bases; unmatched junction bases: 6. The CDR3: CASSVTSGGNNEQFF. The CDR3 nucleotides read TGTGCCAGCAGTGTTACTAGCGGGGGAAATAATGAGCAGTTCTTC.

This CDR3 reads CASSPGQGIHGYTF. The CDR3 region has the DNA TGTGCCAGCAGCCCGGGACAGGGAATCCATGGCTACACCTTC. The rearrangement joins TRBV7-3 to TRBJ1-2, with 9 bases matching TRBD1. The germline gives CDR1 SGHTA, CDR2 FQGTGA. The CDR3 is 14 residues long. Losses at the gene ends were 5 bases for V and 6 bases for J; bases not matched to a gene: 7. Using reference TRBV7-3 and TRBJ1-2 for the parts outside the CDR3, the full variable domain is GAGVSQTPSNKVTEKGKYVELRCDPISGHTALYWYRQSLGQGPEFLIYFQGTGAADDSGLPNDRFFAVRPEGSVSTLKIQRTERGDSAVYLCASSPGQGIHGYTFGSGTRLTVV.

CDR3 nucleotides: TGTGCCAGCAGCTTATCAGGGAGGAACGGCTACACCTTC. The encoded protein is CASSLSGRNGYTF. This rearrangement joins TRBV7-9 to TRBJ1-2; perhaps TRBD1 as D (5 bases). The CDR3 loop spans 13 amino acids. Germline loops: CDR1 SEHNR, CDR2 FQNEAQ (reference sequence). V was pared by 2 bases and J by 8 bases, with 12 bases between.

At least ten counts were recorded for this clone. This chain joins TRBV29-1 and TRBJ2-2; D not certain. Trimming removed 6 bases at V and 5 bases at J, with 13 bases between. This CDR3 comprises 13 residues. The germline V gene encodes CDR1 SQVTM and CDR2 ANQGSEA. The CDR3 reads CSVGRGVTGELFF. The DNA of the CDR3 is TGCAGCGTGGGCAGAGGAGTGACCGGGGAGCTGTTTTTT.

V is TRBV30 and J is TRBJ2-1; no firm D call. CDR3 length: 12 residues. Germline assignment: CDR1 GTSNPN and CDR2 SVGIG (reference sequence). The V and J ends lost 4 bases and 7 bases respectively, with 11 bases between them. CDR3 nucleotides: TGTGCCTGGAAAGCCTACCGGAATGAGCAGTTCTTC. Protein sequence: CAWKAYRNEQFF.

The DNA of the CDR3 is TGTGCCTCATCAGGTCGGGAGCTGTTTTTT. Translated: CASSGRELFF. The chain uses TRBV7-2 and TRBJ2-2; D is unclear. The CDR3 loop spans 10 amino acids. V lost 11 bases, J lost 9 bases, and 10 bases lay in between. CDR1 SGHTA and CDR2 FQGNSA come from the germline V gene.

The chain uses TRBV6-4 and TRBJ1-5, with D unclear. The V gene's germline CDR1 is MRHNA and CDR2 SNTAGT. With 7 bases removed from V and 4 bases from J, the gap between germline ends came to 17 bases. This CDR3 is built from 15 residues. The CDR3 DNA sequence: TGTGCCAGCACCGATCGGGTTTGGCTTAATCAGCCCCAGCATTTT. The encoded protein is CASTDRVWLNQPQHF.

This clone was recorded a few times. The chain is built from TRBV19 and TRBJ1-1; D may be TRBD1 (5 bases). With 8 bases removed from V and 5 bases from J, the gap between germline ends came to 9 bases. The CDR3 is 11 amino acids. Germline V gene data show CDR1 as LNHDA and CDR2 as SQIVND (reference sequence). The chain's CDR3 is CASSGRTEAFF. DNA of the CDR3: TGTGCCAGTTCAGGGCGGACTGAAGCTTTCTTT.

The rearrangement joins TRBV12-3 or TRBV12-4 to TRBJ1-2, with TRBD1 matching over 9 bases. The CDR3 is 13 amino acids. Germline trimming cut 3 bases from V and 6 bases from J; bases unmatched to any gene: 2. In DNA, the CDR3 is TGTGCCAGCAGTTTCAGGACAGGGGATGGCTACACCTTC. It encodes CASSFRTGDGYTF.

This clone is a singleton in its sample. V gene TRBV7-8 combines with J gene TRBJ2-7; 7 bases are a match to TRBD2. In germline, CDR1 is SGHVS, CDR2 FQNEAQ. The ends lost 3 bases at V and 3 bases at J; junction bases unmatched: 8. The CDR3 runs to 15 residues. The chain's CDR3 is CASSLELGGYYEQYF. For the CDR3, the DNA is TGTGCCAGCAGCTTGGAGCTCGGGGGGTACTACGAGCAGTACTTC.

This clone appeared a few times. The rearrangement links TRBV2 to TRBJ1-5; D is possibly TRBD1 (5 bases). V was shortened by 5 bases and J by 3 bases, with 11 bases between the two germline ends. Germline V CDR1 and CDR2: SNHLY, FYNNEI. The CDR3 is made up of 14 amino acids. The CDR3 region has the DNA TGTGCCAGCAGTCGCCCAGGGATCAATCAGCCCCAGCATTTT. Protein product: CASSRPGINQPQHF.

This clone has only one observation. The chain has TRBV27 and TRBJ1-1; the match to TRBD1 covers 9 bases. Germline CDR1 MNHEY, CDR2 SMNVEV (reference sequence). The CDR3 is 15 amino acids. The V gene end was trimmed by 6 bases and the J gene end by 4 bases; junction bases not matched to a gene: 9. The CDR3 loop is CASSQSGQGFTEAFF. CDR3 nucleotides: TGTGCCAGCAGCCAAAGCGGACAGGGGTTCACTGAAGCTTTCTTT.

This chain joins TRBV27 and TRBJ1-1; D remains unclear. CDR1 MNHEY and CDR2 SMNVEV come from the germline V gene (reference sequence). The V and J ends lost 2 bases and 7 bases respectively, with 8 bases between them. The CDR3 sequence is 12 residues long. This chain's CDR3 is CASSLPPYEAFF. CDR3 nucleotides: TGTGCCAGCAGTTTACCCCCCTATGAAGCTTTCTTT.

This clone was recorded only once. The chain employs TRBV9 and TRBJ1-2, with D uncertain. The CDR3 is made up of 17 amino acids. The ends were cut back, 1 base at V and 2 bases at J, with 18 bases in the middle. Germline V gives CDR1 SGDLS, CDR2 YYNGEE. The CDR3 here is CASSVFDTVESNYGYTF. CDR3 coding DNA: TGTGCCAGCAGCGTATTTGACACCGTTGAAAGCAACTATGGCTACACCTTC.

This chain connects TRBV9 to TRBJ2-7; TRBD1 matches 8 bases. V shed 4 bases and J 6 bases; nucleotides not matched to a gene: 9. Germline V gives CDR1 SGDLS, CDR2 YYNGEE. The CDR3 contains 14 residues. CDR3 bases: TGTGCCAGCAGCTTACGACCGGACAGGGTCGAGCAGTACTTC. Its translation: CASSLRPDRVEQYF.

CDR3 sequence (DNA): TGTGCCACCAGTGGTGTCCCGGGACAGGGGGCGTACAATGAGCAGTTCTTC. Its protein product is CATSGVPGQGAYNEQFF. The J gene is TRBJ2-1, the V gene TRBV24-1; 12 bases line up with TRBD1. Per germline, CDR1 KGHDR and CDR2 SFDVKD. The CDR3 runs 17 residues. V lost 5 bases and J lost 4; bases outside the gene matches: 8.

The chain combines TRBV3-1 (or the pseudogene TRBV3-2) with TRBJ1-2; D call uncertain. This CDR3 contains 16 residues. CDR1 and CDR2 from the germline V gene are LGHDT and YNNKEL (reference sequence). Trimming left V 1 base short and J 0 bases short, with 12 bases between. CDR3 sequence (DNA): TGTGCCAGCAGCCAAGTTGGCAGACTAGCTAACTATGGCTACACCTTC. Amino acid sequence: CASSQVGRLANYGYTF.

This sequence joins TRBV7-4 and TRBJ2-1; perhaps TRBD1 as D (6 bases). Germline V lookup: CDR1 SGHVT, CDR2 SQSDAQ. Between the trimmed V and J ends, which lost 5 bases and 6 bases, there was a span of 32 bases. CDR3 size: 20 residues. The CDR3 DNA sequence: TGTGCCAGCAGCCAAACCCCGAAAAGCTGGGGGCCAGGGGCGGGCAATGAGCAGTTCTTC. Protein sequence: CASSQTPKSWGPGAGNEQFF. The full variable domain, its missing parts supplied by reference TRBV7-4 and TRBJ2-1, is GAGVSQSPRYKVAKRGRDVALRCDSISGHVTLYWYRQTLGQGSEVLTYSQSDAQRDKSGRPSGRFSAERPERSVSTLKIQRTEQGDSAVYLCASSQTPKSWGPGAGNEQFFGPGTRLTVL.

This chain uses TRBV28 with TRBJ2-7; 12 bases are shared with TRBD1. The CDR3 is made up of 15 amino acids. Per the germline V gene, CDR1 is MDHEN and CDR2 is SYDVKM. V shed 5 bases, J shed 7 bases, and the junction held 9 bases outside the gene matches. This CDR3 is CASSVPGQGAWEQYF. In DNA form, the CDR3 reads TGTGCCAGCAGTGTACCGGGACAGGGGGCGTGGGAGCAGTACTTC.